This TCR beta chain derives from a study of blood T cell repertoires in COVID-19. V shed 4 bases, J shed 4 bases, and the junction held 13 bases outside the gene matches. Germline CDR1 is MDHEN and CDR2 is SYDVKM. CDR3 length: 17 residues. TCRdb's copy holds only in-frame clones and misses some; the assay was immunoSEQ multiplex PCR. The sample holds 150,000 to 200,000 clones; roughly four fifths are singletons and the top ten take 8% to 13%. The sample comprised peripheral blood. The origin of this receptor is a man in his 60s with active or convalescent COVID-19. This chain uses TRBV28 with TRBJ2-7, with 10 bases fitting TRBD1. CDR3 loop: CASSSPSRQGASYEQYF. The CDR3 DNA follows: TGTGCCAGCAGTTCCCCCTCTCGACAGGGGGCAAGTTACGAGCAGTACTTC.